This TCR beta chain was sequenced during a study of T cell responses to AZD1222 COVID-19 vaccine (dated by TCRdb to about 2021). Regarding the complete study: AZD1222 recipients given second doses at about 4 weeks or at about 12 weeks were pooled, since spike-specific TCR depth and breadth were not found to differ between the two schedules. Trial participants were enrolled by age into subgroups of 18-55, 56-69 and 70-plus years, and 148, 28 and 57 TCR-sequenced participants, respectively, were included in these subgroups. A total of just over 230 trial participants underwent TCR sequencing, of whom about 210 had received two doses of AZD1222 and around 25 had received two doses of the MenACWY control vaccine. The full study reports these points: In the small 56-69-year group, the increase in depth fell short of significance, most likely because of low power. A significant rise in spike-specific TCR breadth and depth was observed after two AZD1222 doses relative to day 0 and relative to MenACWY recipients. The whole spike protein was spanned by vaccine-associated CD4 TCRs, and dominant responses were seen in regions 160-218 and 743-854. Conclusions about previously exposed vaccinees are limited, since just six AZD1222 recipients were seropositive for SARS-CoV-2 at baseline. Because no day 14 peak-response samples were available, the repertoires could be characterized only after the peak T cell response. Participants were mostly white British and included more females than males, and it was suggested by the authors that clonal diversity may have been underestimated. Nearly half of unique spike-specific TCRs reportedly recognized epitopes outside regions mutated in the B.1.351 and B.1.1.7 variants.

Trimming takes 8 bases off V and 7 bases off J; junction bases not matched to a gene: 6. CDR1 is given as LNHDA and CDR2 as SQIVND, both from the germline V gene (reference sequence). From its cysteine to its phenylalanine, the CDR3 spans 12 amino acids. Just CDR3 DNA is preserved here, 36 bases in frame from base 1. Concerning this clone: Its antigen specificity is not known. Nothing much larger sits one base from this clone, and base qualities are not available.

The CDR3 regions of human TCRbeta chains were analyzed by immunosequencing. The original methods were these. TCRs in the repertoires were compared against a reference library of SARS-CoV-2-specific TCRs that had been generated with the MIRA antigen-specificity platform. Breadth meant the fraction of unique TCRs that were SARS-CoV-2-associated, whereas depth meant the fraction of total T cells that were SARS-CoV-2-associated. Using the MIRA data, each spike-specific TCR was mapped to the spike region that the TCR reacts to and placed in a CD4 or CD8 class. Log10-transformed breadth and depth values were compared by one-way ANOVA with Sidak's multiple comparisons tests. The immuneACCESS repertoire file appears here via TCRdb, limited to in-frame rearrangements. These files lack a portion of the clones; in checked studies, under half of the deficit traces to unresolved V genes, and the cause of the others is not known. Clone size and V and J calls were adopted from that table, with D and trimming inferred from the DNA. The sample has 95,000 to 110,000 clones on record, 90% of them singletons. The ten largest clones add up to 4% to 5.5% of the sample.

This sample's time point label indicates: baseline before first vaccination. Samples from vaccinated people were obtained from the UK trials COV001 and COV002, which included a single-blind randomized controlled phase 2/3 trial of AZD1222 (ChAdOx1 nCoV-19) in healthy adults. For TCRbeta chain sequencing, PBMC samples from trial participants were taken at day 0 and at day 28 after the second dose. The rearrangement combines TRBV19 with TRBJ1-1, and 8 bases in between align with TRBD1. This specimen was peripheral blood, taken on day 0 of AZD1222 vaccination. The TCR comes from an adult in good health. The DNA reads TGTGCCAGTGGACAGGGCCCGCTTGAAGCTTTCTTT. Translated, it reads CASGQGPLEAFF.